The 3 T cell receptor beta chains presented below share a single source sample, sequenced in a study of blood T cell repertoires in COVID-19 (TCRdb year 2020). Library prep was done by the immunoSEQ multiplex PCR assay. In TCRdb, the immuneACCESS table is reduced to in-frame sequences with V and J assigned. These tables do not hold every clone; where another copy was compared, an unresolved V gene accounts for under half, and the others remain unexplained. Here the sample has around 120,000 clones; just over 85% occur a single time. 0.88% of the sample belongs to the ten largest clones. The sample was peripheral blood. These receptors originate from a woman aged 50 to 60 with active or convalescent COVID-19.

CDR3 nucleotides: TGCGCCAGCAGCTTGGACTCCCCCGGCACAGATACGCAGTATTTT. Residues: CASSLDSPGTDTQYF. This chain joins TRBV5-1 and TRBJ2-3; D remains ambiguous. V lost 0 bases, J lost 1 base, and 9 bases lay in between. The length of the CDR3 is 15 residues. Germline V gene data show CDR1 as SGHRS and CDR2 as YFSETQ.

The chain recombines TRBV21-1 with TRBJ2-6; the table calls TRBD1, which could not be checked here. TRBV21-1 is a listed pseudogene. This CDR3 region has 14 residues. Written as DNA, the CDR3 is TGTGCCAGCAGCGGGCCCTCTGGGGCCAACGTCCTGACTTTC. It is translated as CASSGPSGANVLTF.

This clone was counted only a few times. The rearrangement joins TRBV7-2 to TRBJ2-7; tentative D call: TRBD1 (6 bases). The CDR3 covers 13 residues. V was clipped by 3 bases and J by 4 bases, with 10 bases between them. Germline CDR1 SGHTA, CDR2 FQGNSA. The CDR3 DNA sequence: TGTGCCAGCAGCTTGACAGGTATATACGAGCAGTACTTC. It is translated as CASSLTGIYEQYF.